Listed here are 5 T cell receptor beta chains from one sample, sequenced in a study of technical replicates of blood from a few donors. Method: immunoSEQ multiplex PCR; TCRdb's copy keeps in-frame clones and lacks some. The sample shows approximately 70,000 clones, 90% to 95% of them seen only once. Sequencing was carried out using PBMCs. These receptors came from a human donor in good health. Some clones in this sample may be carry-over from other donors' samples.

CDR3 sequence: CASSPDSGPYF. The CDR3 DNA reads TGTGCCAGCAGCCCGGACAGTGGGCCGTACTTC. The V gene is TRBV2, the J gene TRBJ2-7; TRBD1 might be the D (6 bases). The V end was cut by 6 bases, the J end by 12 bases, with 15 bases between. This CDR3 has 11 residues. The V gene's germline CDR1 is SNHLY and CDR2 FYNNEI.

The gene calls are TRBV25-1 and TRBJ1-1, with 7 positions matching TRBD1. V was clipped by 6 bases and J by 9 bases; unmatched bases: 10. The CDR3 has 13 amino acids. Germline CDR1 reads MGHDK; CDR2 reads SYGVNS. The CDR3 DNA is TGTGCCAGCAGAGGGACAGTGGTAGGGAAAGCTTTCTTT. This translates into CASRGTVVGKAFF. Complete variable domain (other parts from reference TRBV25-1 and TRBJ1-1): EADIYQTPRYLVIGTGKKITLECSQTMGHDKMYWYQQDPGMELHLIHYSYGVNSTEKGDLSSESTVSRIRTEHFPLTLESARPSHTSQYLCASRGTVVGKAFFGQGTRLTVV.

The chain is built from TRBV15 and TRBJ2-5, with a tentative D call TRBD1 (6 bases). This CDR3 has 13 amino acids. Per germline, CDR1 LNHNV and CDR2 YYDKDF (reference sequence). Trimming shortened V by 5 bases and J by 5 bases, and 12 bases separated the two germline ends. CDR3 bases: TGTGCCACCAGCGGACGACAGGTGGAGACCCAGTACTTC. The encoded protein is CATSGRQVETQYF.

V usage is TRBV5-1 and J usage is TRBJ1-3; TRBD1 aligns across 7 bases. This CDR3 is 15 amino acids long. CDR1 and CDR2 (germline): SGHRS, YFSETQ. J gave up 2 bases and V 3 bases, and 5 bases lay outside the gene matches. The CDR3 region is CASSSETGTGNTIYF. CDR3 nucleotide sequence: TGCGCCAGCAGCTCCGAGACAGGGACTGGAAACACCATATATTTT. The complete variable domain, with remaining parts taken from reference TRBV5-1 and TRBJ1-3, reads KAGVTQTPRYLIKTRGQQVTLSCSPISGHRSVSWYQQTPGQGLQFLFEYFSETQRNKGNFPGRFSGRQFSNSRSEMNVSTLELGDSALYLCASSSETGTGNTIYFGEGSWLTVV.

The chain links TRBV18 to TRBJ2-7, with 8 bases lining up with TRBD1. Per the germline V gene, CDR1 is KGHSH and CDR2 is LQKENI. The V segment lost 2 bases and the J segment 6 bases; nucleotides outside the gene matches: 0. CDR3 length equals 12 residues. The CDR3 reads CASSPDRGEQYF. In DNA form, the CDR3 reads TGTGCCAGCTCACCAGACAGGGGCGAGCAGTACTTC.